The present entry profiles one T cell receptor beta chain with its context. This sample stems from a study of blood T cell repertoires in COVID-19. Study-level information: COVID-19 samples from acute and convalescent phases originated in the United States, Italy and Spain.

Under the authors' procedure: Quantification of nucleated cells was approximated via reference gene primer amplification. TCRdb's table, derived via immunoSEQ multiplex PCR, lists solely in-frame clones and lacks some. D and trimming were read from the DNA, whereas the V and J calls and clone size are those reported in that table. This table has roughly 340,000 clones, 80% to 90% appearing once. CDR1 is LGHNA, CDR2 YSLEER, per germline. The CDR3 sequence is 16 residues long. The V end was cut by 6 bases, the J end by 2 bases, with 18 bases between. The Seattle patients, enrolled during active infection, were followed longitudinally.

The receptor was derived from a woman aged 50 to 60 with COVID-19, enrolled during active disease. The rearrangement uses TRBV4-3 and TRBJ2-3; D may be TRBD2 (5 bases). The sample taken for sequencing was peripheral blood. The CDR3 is CASSRSAGLVTDTQYF. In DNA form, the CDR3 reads TGCGCCAGCAGTCGTTCCGCAGGACTTGTCACAGATACGCAGTATTTT.